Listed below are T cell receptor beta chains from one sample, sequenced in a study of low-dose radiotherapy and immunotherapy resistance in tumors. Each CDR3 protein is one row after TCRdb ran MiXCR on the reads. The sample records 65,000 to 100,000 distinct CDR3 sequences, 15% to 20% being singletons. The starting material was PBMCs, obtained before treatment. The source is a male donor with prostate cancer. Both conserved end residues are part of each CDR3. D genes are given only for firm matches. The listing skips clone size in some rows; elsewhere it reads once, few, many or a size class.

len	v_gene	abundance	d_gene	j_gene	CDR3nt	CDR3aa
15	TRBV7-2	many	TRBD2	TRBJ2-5	TGTGCCAGCAACAAGGGACTAGCGGGGGCAGGGACCCAGTACTTC	CASNKGLAGAGTQYF
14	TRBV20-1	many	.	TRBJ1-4	TGCAGTGCTCCCGCGCTGGCAACTAATGAAAAACTGTTTTTT	CSAPALATNEKLFF
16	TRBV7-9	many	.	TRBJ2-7	TGTGCCAGCAGCTTAGCTGCAGGGGGGCTCCTACACGAGCAGTACTTC	CASSLAAGGLLHEQYF
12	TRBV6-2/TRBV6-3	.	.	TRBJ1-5	TGTGCCAGCAGGGACACTAATCAGCCCCAGCATTTT	CASRDTNQPQHF
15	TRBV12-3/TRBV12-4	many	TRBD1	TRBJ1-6	TGTGCCAGCAGTAGGGACAGCTCCTATAATTCACCCCTCCACTTT	CASSRDSSYNSPLHF
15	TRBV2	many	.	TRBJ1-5	TGTGCCAGCAGTCCACCTCCGAGAGGCAATCAGCCCCAGCATTTT	CASSPPPRGNQPQHF
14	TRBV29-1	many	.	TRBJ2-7	TGCAGCGTTGACGTTGGGGGGGCCGACTACGAGCAGTACTTC	CSVDVGGADYEQYF
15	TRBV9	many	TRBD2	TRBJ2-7	TGTGCCAGCAGCGTAGAGAGCGGGGGGCCCTACGAGCAGTACTTC	CASSVESGGPYEQYF
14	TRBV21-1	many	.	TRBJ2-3	TGTGCCCCACTGGCGGGATGGTACACAGATACGCAGTATTTT	CAPLAGWYTDTQYF
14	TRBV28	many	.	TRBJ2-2	TGTGCCAGCGGGTCAGGGGAGGCCACCGGGGAGCTGTTTTTT	CASGSGEATGELFF
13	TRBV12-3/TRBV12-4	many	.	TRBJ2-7	TGTGCCAGCAGCAAGGGGGTAGTCGGCGAGCAGTACTTC	CASSKGVVGEQYF
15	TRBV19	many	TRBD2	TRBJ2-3	TGTGCCAGTAGCTTTAGCGGGGCTGACACAGATACGCAGTATTTT	CASSFSGADTDTQYF
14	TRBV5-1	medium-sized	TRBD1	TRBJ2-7	TGCGCCAGCAGCCTGAGACAGGGGGACTACGAGCAGTACTTC	CASSLRQGDYEQYF
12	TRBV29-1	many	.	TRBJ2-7	TGCAGCGTTGAAGAGGGGGGATTCGAGCAGTACTTC	CSVEEGGFEQYF
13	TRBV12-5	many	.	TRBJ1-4	TGTGCTAGTCGTCTCGGGACCTCCGAAAAACTGTTTTTT	CASRLGTSEKLFF
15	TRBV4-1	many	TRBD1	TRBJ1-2	TGCGCCAGCAGCCAAGGGCAGGGGGCAAACTATGGCTACACCTTC	CASSQGQGANYGYTF
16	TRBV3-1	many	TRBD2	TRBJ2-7	TGTGCCAGCAGCCCGACTAGCGGGAACCTCGGGGACGAGCAGTACTTC	CASSPTSGNLGDEQYF
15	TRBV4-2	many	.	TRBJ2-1	TGTGCCAGCAGCCCAGGGGGGGGCAACAACAATGAGCAGTTCTTC	CASSPGGGNNNEQFF
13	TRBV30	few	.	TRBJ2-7	TGTGCCTGGTCACAGGCGCCCTCCTACGAGCAGTACTTC	CAWSQAPSYEQYF
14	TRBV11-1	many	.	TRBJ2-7	TGTGCCAGCAGCTTAGTTGAGAGACCCTACGAGCAGTACTTC	CASSLVERPYEQYF
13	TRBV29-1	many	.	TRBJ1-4	TGCAGCGTTGAGAAGGGGAGTGGGCAGAAACTGTTTTTT	CSVEKGSGQKLFF
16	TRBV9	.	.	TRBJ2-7	TGTGCCAGCAGCGCGGGGTCGGAGACTGTATCCTACGAGCAGTACTTC	CASSAGSETVSYEQYF
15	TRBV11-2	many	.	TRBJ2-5	TGTGCCAGCAGCCCCCAGGGGGGACCGGGACGGGCCCAGTACTTC	CASSPQGGPGRAQYF
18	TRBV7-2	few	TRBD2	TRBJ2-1	TGTGCCAGCAGCCCATCGGGACTAGCGGGCCTTCAAACTAATGAGCAGTTCTTC	CASSPSGLAGLQTNEQFF
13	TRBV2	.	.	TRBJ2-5	TGTGCCAGCAGGCAGACTCCTTACAATGAGCAGTACTTC	CASRQTPYNEQYF
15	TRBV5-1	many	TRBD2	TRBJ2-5	TGCGCCAGCAGCCCGACTAGCGGCGACGAAGAGACCCAGTACTTC	CASSPTSGDEETQYF
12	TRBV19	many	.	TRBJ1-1	TGTGCCAGTAGTGGGGTGGAGTTTGAAGCTTTCTTT	CASSGVEFEAFF
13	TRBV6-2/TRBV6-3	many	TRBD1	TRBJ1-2	TGTGCCAGCAGTGGGACGGGACAGCGGGGCTACACCTTC	CASSGTGQRGYTF
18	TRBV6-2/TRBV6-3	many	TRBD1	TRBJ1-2	TGTGCCAGCAGTGAAACAACTCGACCAGGGGGACAGATATATGGCTACACCTTC	CASSETTRPGGQIYGYTF
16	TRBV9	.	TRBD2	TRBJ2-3	TGTGCCAGCAGCCTCCAGACTAGCGGGGGGTCCGGAACGCAGTATTTT	CASSLQTSGGSGTQYF
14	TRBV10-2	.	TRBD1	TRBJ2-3	TGCGCCAGCAGTGGCGGCAGGGGGCCAGATACGCAGTATTTT	CASSGGRGPDTQYF
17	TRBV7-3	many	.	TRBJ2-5	TGTGCCAGCAGCTTAGACGGGGGCCTCTCTCGGGGAGAGACCCAGTACTTC	CASSLDGGLSRGETQYF
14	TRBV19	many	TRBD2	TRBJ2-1	TGTGCCAGTAGTTTGGCTAGCGGGGCCGGTGAGCAGTTCTTC	CASSLASGAGEQFF
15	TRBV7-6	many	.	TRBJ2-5	TGTGCCAGCAGCTTAGAGGGACTCCTTGGCGAGACCCAGTACTTC	CASSLEGLLGETQYF
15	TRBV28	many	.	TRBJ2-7	TGTGCCAGCAGTCCACGATCCGGGGGCAAGAACGAGCAGTACTTC	CASSPRSGGKNEQYF
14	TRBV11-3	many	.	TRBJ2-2	TGTGCCAGCAGCCCTGGTCTGGAGACCGGGGAGCTGTTTTTT	CASSPGLETGELFF
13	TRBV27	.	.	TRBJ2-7	TGTGCCAGCAGTCTCGGGACCTCCTACGAGCAGTACTTC	CASSLGTSYEQYF
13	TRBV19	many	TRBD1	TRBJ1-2	TGTGCCAGTAGTATTGGGACAGGGGTTGGCTACACCTTC	CASSIGTGVGYTF
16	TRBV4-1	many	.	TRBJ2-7	TGCGCCAGCAGCCAGCCTAGAGGGGGGGGTCATTACGAGCAGTACTTC	CASSQPRGGGHYEQYF
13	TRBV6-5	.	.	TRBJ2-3	TGTGCCAGCGGACGACCGGGGGCAGATACGCAGTATTTT	CASGRPGADTQYF
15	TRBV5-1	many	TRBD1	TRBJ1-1	TGCGCCAGCAGCTTGGTGGGCAGGGGGAGAACTGAAGCTTTCTTT	CASSLVGRGRTEAFF
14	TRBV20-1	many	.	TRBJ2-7	TGCAGTGCTAGAGACAATGATTTCTCCTACGAGCAGTACTTC	CSARDNDFSYEQYF
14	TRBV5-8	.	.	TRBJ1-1	TGTGCCAGCACCACGAGGGGGATGAACACTGAAGCTTTCTTT	CASTTRGMNTEAFF
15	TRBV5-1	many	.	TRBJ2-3	TGCGCCAGCAGCGCGACAAGTACTAGCACAGATACGCAGTATTTT	CASSATSTSTDTQYF
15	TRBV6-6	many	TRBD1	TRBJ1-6	TGTGCCAGCAGTTACGGTCCACAGGGGAGGTCACCCCTCCACTTT	CASSYGPQGRSPLHF
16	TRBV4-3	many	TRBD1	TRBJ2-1	TGCGCCAGCAGCCTCCTATTTCCCGGGACAGGAGATGAGCAGTTCTTC	CASSLLFPGTGDEQFF
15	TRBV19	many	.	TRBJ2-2	TGTGCCAGTAGTATAGGAGGACAGTACACCGGGGAGCTGTTTTTT	CASSIGGQYTGELFF
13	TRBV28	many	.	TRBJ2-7	TGTGCCAGCAGAACCCCGGGATCTTACGAGCAGTACTTC	CASRTPGSYEQYF
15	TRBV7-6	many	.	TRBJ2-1	TGTGCCAGCAGCTTAATAACGGGGGCGGGTGATGAGCAGTTCTTC	CASSLITGAGDEQFF
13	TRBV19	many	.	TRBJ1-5	TGTGCCAGTAGTACGGGAAGGGATCAGCCCCAGCATTTT	CASSTGRDQPQHF
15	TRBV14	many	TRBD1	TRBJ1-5	TGTGCCAGCAGAGACGGACAGGGGGTTGGTCAGCCCCAGCATTTT	CASRDGQGVGQPQHF
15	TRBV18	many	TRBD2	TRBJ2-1	TGTGCCGGTAGCGGGGCCCAAACTACCTACAATGAGCAGTTCTTC	CAGSGAQTTYNEQFF